This TCR beta chain was observed in a study of blood T cell repertoires in COVID-19. About the research overall: The United States, Italy and Spain were the sources of the acute and convalescent COVID-19 samples. PBMCs, B-cell-depleted T cells, or T cells were the source of the cDNA or gDNA that made up the material.

V shed 5 bases and J 4 bases; nucleotides not matched to a gene: 15. Per germline, CDR1 PRHDT and CDR2 FYEKMQ (reference sequence). This CDR3 is 17 amino acids long. Seattle cases were enrolled at active infection and followed longitudinally. Per the original data handling: It was from reference gene primer amplification that nucleated cell counts were estimated. Sequencing was performed with immunoSEQ multiplex PCR; in TCRdb, only in-frame clones are kept and a portion is missing. V and J calls and clone size are copied from that table; D and trimming were computed from the DNA. The sample has about 200,000 clones, about 85% seen once.

The clonotype comes from a woman aged 35 to 49 with COVID-19, enrolled during active disease. Material: peripheral blood. The chain employs TRBV13 and TRBJ2-7; 9 bases map to TRBD2. CDR3 protein: CASSQIQTGTSNYEQYF. CDR3 nucleotides: TGTGCCAGCAGCCAAATACAGACCGGGACTAGCAATTACGAGCAGTACTTC.